This T cell receptor beta chain was captured by sequencing in a study of cytomegalovirus exposure and HLA in healthy donors. About the research overall: An earlier analysis found 100 million or so unique TCR beta sequences from about 190 million T cells.

With 5 bases clipped from V and 5 bases from J, the junction kept 5 bases outside the gene matches. The CDR3 runs to 13 residues. CDR1 KGHSH and CDR2 LQKENI come from the germline V gene. On this clone: Its specificity is unknown.

With 60 Vbeta and 13 Jbeta primers, the PCR was carried out. Per the authors' pipeline: About 88 million unique TCR beta chains, approximately 11 million of them shared, were counted by a later analysis. Profiling relied on immunoSEQ multiplex PCR, and the TCRdb table lists in-frame clones only, not all of them. Clone size and the V and J calls come from that table; the DNA yielded D and trimming. This repertoire includes around 140,000 clones. Study-level findings and limits: There were reportedly fewer N-insertions in an Asian-associated ancestry cluster than the approximately 700-donor mean, in a later analysis.

The chain joins TRBV18 to TRBJ1-1, with 7 bases lining up with TRBD1. The receptor's source is a male donor in good health and CMV-seronegative. Sequenced input: PBMCs. The CDR3 DNA follows: TGTGCCAGCTCAACAACCAGGGGGACTGAAGCTTTCTTT. Its translation: CASSTTRGTEAFF.